Detailed here is one T cell receptor (beta chain). Here immunoSEQ multiplex PCR was the method, and the copy in TCRdb shows in-frame clones only, minus some. The sample shows about 260,000 clones, roughly 88% of them seen only once. The sample comes from a study of blood T cell repertoires in COVID-19. CDR3 size: 15 residues. The germline CDR1 and CDR2 sequences are MGHDK and SYGVNS. V lost 5 bases and J lost 7; bases outside the gene matches: 13. Sample: PBMCs or T cells enriched from blood (not recorded which). This receptor was obtained from a woman in her forties or fifties who had recovered from COVID-19. This chain connects TRBV25-1 to TRBJ2-7; TRBD2 matches 8 bases. CDR3 nucleotide sequence: TGTGCCAGCAGTACCGGGGGAGCGGGAGAGAGTGAGCAGTACTTC. This gives the protein CASSTGGAGESEQYF.